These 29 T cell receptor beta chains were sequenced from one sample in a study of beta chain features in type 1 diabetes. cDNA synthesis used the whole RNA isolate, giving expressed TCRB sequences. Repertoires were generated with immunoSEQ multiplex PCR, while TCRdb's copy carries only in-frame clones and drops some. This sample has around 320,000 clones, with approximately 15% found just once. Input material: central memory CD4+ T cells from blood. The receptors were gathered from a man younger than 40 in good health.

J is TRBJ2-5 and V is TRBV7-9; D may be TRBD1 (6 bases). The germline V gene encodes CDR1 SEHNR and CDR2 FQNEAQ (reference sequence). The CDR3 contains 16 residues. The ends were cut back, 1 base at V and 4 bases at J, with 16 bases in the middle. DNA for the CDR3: TGTGCCAGCAGCTTAGGTCACCAGGGGCTGGGAGAGACCCAGTACTTC. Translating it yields CASSLGHQGLGETQYF.

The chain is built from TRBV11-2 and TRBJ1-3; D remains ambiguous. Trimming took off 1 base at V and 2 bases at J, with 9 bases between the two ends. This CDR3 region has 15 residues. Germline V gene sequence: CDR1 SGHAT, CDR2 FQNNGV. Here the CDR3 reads CASSLASATGNTIYF. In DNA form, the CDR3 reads TGTGCCAGCAGCTTAGCATCAGCTACTGGAAACACCATATATTTT.

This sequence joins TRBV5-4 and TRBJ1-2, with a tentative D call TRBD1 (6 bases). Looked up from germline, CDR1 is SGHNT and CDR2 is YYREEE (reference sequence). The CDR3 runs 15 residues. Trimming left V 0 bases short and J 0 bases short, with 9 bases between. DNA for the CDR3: TGTGCCAGCAGCTTGGTGGGGGGGCCTAACTATGGCTACACCTTC. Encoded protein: CASSLVGGPNYGYTF.

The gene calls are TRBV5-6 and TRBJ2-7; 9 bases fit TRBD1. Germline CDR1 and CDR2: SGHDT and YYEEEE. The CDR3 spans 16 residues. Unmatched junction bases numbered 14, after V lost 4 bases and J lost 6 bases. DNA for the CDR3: TGTGCCAGCAGCACAGGGGGCTCCGGCAGTCTAGGCGAGCAGTACTTC. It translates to CASSTGGSGSLGEQYF.

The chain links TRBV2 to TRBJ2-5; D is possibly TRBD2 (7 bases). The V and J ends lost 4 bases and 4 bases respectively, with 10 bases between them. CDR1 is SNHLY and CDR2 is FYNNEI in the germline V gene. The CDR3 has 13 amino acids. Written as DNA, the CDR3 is TGTGCCAGCAGTGGGGGAGGGGGAGAGACCCAGTACTTC. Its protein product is CASSGGGGETQYF.

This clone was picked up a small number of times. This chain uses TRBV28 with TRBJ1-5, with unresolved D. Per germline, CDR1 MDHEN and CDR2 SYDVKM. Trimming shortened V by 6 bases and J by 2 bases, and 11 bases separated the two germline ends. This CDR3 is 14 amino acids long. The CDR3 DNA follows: TGTGCCAGCAGCGGCGGCGGGGGCAATCAGCCCCAGCATTTT. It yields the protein CASSGGGGNQPQHF.

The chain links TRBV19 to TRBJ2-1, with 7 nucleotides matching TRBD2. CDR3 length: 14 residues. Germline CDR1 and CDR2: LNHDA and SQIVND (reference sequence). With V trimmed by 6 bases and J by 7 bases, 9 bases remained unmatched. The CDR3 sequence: CASSLSGKWNEQFF. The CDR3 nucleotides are TGTGCCAGTAGCCTAAGCGGGAAATGGAATGAGCAGTTCTTC.

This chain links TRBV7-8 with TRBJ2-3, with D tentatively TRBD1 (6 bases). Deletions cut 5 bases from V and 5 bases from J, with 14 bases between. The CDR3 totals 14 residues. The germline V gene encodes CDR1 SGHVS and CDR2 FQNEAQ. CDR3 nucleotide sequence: TGTGCCAGCAGCATAAACAGGGCAGGAGATACGCAGTATTTT. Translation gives CASSINRAGDTQYF. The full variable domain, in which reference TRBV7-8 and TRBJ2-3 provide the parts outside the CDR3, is GAGVSQSPRYKVAKRGQDVALRCDPISGHVSLFWYQQALGQGPEFLTYFQNEAQLDKSGLPSDRFFAERPEGSVSTLKIQRTQQEDSAVYLCASSINRAGDTQYFGPGTRLTVL.

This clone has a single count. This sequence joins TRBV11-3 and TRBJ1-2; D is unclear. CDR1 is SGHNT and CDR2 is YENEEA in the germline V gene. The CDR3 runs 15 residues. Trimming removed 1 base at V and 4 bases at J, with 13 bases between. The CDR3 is CASSLGVSSGYGYTF. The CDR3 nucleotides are TGTGCCAGCAGCTTAGGAGTTTCGTCAGGCTATGGCTACACCTTC.

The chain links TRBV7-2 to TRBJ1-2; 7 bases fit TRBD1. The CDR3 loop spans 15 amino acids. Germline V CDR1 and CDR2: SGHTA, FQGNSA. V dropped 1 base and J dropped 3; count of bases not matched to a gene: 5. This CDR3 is CASSLVGRGYYGYTF. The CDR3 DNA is TGTGCCAGCAGCTTAGTCGGCAGGGGGTACTATGGCTACACCTTC.

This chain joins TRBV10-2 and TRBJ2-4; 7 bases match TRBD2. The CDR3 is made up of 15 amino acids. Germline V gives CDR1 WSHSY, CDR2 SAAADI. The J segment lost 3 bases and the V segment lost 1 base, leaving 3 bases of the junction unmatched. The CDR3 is CASSELAGDKNIQYF. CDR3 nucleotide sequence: TGCGCCAGCAGTGAGTTGGCGGGGGACAAAAACATTCAGTACTTC.

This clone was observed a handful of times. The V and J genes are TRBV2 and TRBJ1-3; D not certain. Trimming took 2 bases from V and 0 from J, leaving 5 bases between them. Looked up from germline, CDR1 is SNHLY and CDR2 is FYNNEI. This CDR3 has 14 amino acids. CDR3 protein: CASSEYYSGNTIYF. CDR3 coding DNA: TGTGCCAGCAGTGAATACTACTCTGGAAACACCATATATTTT.

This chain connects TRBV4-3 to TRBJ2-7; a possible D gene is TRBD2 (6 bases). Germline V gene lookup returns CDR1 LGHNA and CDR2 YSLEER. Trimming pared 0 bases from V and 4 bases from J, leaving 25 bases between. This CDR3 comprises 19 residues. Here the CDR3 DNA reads TGCGCCAGCAGCCAAGATACGGCAGGGACTTCCCCTTTCCTTTACGAGCAGTACGTC. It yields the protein CASSQDTAGTSPFLYEQYV.

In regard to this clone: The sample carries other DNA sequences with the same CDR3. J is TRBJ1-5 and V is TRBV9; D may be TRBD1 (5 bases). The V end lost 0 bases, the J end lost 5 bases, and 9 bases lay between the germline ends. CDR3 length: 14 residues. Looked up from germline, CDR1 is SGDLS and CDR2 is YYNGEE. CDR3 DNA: TGTGCCAGCAGCGTAGCTGACAGTTATCAGCCCCAGCATTTT. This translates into CASSVADSYQPQHF.

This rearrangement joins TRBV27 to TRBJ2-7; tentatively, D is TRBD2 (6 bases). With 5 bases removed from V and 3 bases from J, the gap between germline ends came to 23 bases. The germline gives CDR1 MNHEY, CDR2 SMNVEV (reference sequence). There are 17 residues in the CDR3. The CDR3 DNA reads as TGTGCCAGCAGTGCCCCTAGGGCGGGGAAGAGGAGCTACGAGCAGTACTTC. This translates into CASSAPRAGKRSYEQYF.

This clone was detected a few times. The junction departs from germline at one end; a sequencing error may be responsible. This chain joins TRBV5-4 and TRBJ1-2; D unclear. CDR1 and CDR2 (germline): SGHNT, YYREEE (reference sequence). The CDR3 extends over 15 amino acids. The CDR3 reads CASSQDSTIRYGYTF. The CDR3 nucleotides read TGCGCCAGCAGCCAAGATTCCACCATTCGGTATGGCTACACCTTC.

The CDR3: CASSPGQANYGYTF. As DNA, the CDR3 is TGTGCCAGCAGTCCGGGACAGGCTAACTATGGCTACACCTTC. The V gene is TRBV27, the J gene TRBJ1-2; TRBD1 matches at 8 bases. The CDR3 has 14 residues. Germline assignment: CDR1 MNHEY and CDR2 SMNVEV (reference sequence). V was pared by 5 bases and J by 0 bases, with 2 bases of the junction left unmatched.

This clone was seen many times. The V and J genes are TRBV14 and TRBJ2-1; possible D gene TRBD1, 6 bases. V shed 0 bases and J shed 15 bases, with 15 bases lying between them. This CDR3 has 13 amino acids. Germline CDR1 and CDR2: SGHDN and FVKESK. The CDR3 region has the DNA TGTGCCAGCAGCCAAGATAGTTACAGGGCACTGTTCTTC. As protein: CASSQDSYRALFF.

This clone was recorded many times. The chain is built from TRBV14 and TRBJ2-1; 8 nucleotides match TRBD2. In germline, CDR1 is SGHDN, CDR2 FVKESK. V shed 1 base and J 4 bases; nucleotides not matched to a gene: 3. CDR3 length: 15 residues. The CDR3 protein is CASSQGRGRYNEQFF. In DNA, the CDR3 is TGTGCCAGCAGCCAAGGGCGCGGGAGGTACAATGAGCAGTTCTTC.

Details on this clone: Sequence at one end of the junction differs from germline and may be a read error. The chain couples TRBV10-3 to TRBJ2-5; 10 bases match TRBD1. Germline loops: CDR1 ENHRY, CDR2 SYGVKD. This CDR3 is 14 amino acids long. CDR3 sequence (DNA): TGTGCCAGCAGTGGACAGGGGGGGAGAGAGACCCAGTACTTC. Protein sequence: CASSGQGGRETQYF.

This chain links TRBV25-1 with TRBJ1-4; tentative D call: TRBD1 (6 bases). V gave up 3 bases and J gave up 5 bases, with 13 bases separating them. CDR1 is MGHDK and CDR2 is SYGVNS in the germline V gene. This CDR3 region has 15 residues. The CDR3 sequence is CASSDSGRGNEKLFF. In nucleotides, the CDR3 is TGTGCCAGCAGTGACTCGGGGAGGGGGAATGAAAAACTGTTTTTT. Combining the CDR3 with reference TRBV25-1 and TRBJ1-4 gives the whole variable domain EADIYQTPRYLVIGTGKKITLECSQTMGHDKMYWYQQDPGMELHLIHYSYGVNSTEKGDLSSESTVSRIRTEHFPLTLESARPSHTSQYLCASSDSGRGNEKLFFGSGTQLSVL.

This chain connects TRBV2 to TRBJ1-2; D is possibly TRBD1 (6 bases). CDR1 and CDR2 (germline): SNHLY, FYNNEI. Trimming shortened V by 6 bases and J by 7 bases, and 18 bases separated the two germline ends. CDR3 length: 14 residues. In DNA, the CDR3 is TGTGCCAGCAGCATAATTCAACAGGGAGTTGGCTACACCTTC. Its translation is CASSIIQQGVGYTF. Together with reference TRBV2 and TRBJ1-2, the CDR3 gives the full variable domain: EPEVTQTPSHQVTQMGQEVILRCVPISNHLYFYWYRQILGQKVEFLVSFYNNEISEKSEIFDDQFSVERPDGSNFTLKIRSTKLEDSAMYFCASSIIQQGVGYTFGSGTRLTVV.

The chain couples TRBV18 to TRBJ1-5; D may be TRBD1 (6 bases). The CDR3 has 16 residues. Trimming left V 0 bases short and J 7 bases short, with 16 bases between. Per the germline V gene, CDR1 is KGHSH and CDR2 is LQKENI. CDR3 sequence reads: CASSPPGRGAGQPQHF. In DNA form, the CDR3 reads TGTGCCAGCTCACCACCGGGTAGGGGGGCCGGGCAGCCCCAGCATTTT.

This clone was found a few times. In nucleotides, the CDR3 is TGTGCCAGCAGTGAAATGACGATAGGGAATGAGCAGTTCTTC. It codes for CASSEMTIGNEQFF. The chain uses TRBV6-1 and TRBJ2-1; D ambiguous. This CDR3 has 14 amino acids. V was trimmed by 2 bases and J by 7 bases, leaving 12 bases between them. Germline CDR1 reads MNHNS; CDR2 reads SASEGT.

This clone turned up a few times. The chain's CDR3 is CASSLGMGTEAFF. In DNA form, the CDR3 reads TGTGCCAGCAGCTTGGGGATGGGAACTGAAGCTTTCTTT. The J gene is TRBJ1-1, the V gene TRBV11-3; D unclear. Germline CDR1 reads SGHNT; CDR2 reads YENEEA. Trimming took 3 bases from V and 5 from J, leaving 10 bases between them. The CDR3 covers 13 residues.

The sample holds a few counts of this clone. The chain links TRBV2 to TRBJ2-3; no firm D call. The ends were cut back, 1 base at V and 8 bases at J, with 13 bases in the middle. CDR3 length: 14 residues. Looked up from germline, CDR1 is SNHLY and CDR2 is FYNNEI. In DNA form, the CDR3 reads TGTGCCAGCAGTGAAGAGTCCAGTAAGGGTACGCAGTATTTT. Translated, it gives CASSEESSKGTQYF.

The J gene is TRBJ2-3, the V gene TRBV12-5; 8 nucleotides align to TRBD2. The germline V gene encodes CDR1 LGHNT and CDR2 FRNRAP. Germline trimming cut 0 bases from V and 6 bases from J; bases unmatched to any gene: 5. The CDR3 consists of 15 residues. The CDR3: CASGLVRTGGDTQYF. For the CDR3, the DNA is TGTGCTAGTGGTTTGGTAAGGACGGGAGGGGATACGCAGTATTTT.

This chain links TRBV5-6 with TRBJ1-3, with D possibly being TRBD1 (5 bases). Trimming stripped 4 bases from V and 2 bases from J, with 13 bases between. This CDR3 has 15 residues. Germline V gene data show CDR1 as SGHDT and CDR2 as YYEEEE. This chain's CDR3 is CASSELQTAGNTIYF. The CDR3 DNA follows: TGTGCCAGCAGCGAGTTACAGACAGCTGGAAACACCATATATTTT.

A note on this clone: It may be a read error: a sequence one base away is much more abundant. CDR3 sequence: CASSLHRYEQFF. The CDR3 nucleotides are TGTGCCAGCAGCTTACACAGATACGAGCAGTTCTTC. The chain combines TRBV7-2 with TRBJ2-1; D gene unclear. Germline loops: CDR1 SGHTA, CDR2 FQGNSA. The CDR3 contains 12 residues. Trimming removed 2 bases at V and 10 bases at J, with 9 bases between.